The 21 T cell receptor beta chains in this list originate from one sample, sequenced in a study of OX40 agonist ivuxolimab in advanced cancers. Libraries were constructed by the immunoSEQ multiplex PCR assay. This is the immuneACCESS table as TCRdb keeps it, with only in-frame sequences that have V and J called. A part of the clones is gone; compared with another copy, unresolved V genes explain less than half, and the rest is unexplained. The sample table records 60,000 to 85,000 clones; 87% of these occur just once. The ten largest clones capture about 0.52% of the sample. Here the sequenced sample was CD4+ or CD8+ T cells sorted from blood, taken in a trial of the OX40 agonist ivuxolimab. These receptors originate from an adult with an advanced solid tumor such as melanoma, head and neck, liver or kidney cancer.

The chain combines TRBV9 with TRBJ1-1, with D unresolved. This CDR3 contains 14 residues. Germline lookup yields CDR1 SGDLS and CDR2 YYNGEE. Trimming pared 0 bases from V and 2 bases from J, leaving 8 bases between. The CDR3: CASSVVGENTEAFF. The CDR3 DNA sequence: TGTGCCAGCAGCGTAGTCGGGGAAAACACTGAAGCTTTCTTT.

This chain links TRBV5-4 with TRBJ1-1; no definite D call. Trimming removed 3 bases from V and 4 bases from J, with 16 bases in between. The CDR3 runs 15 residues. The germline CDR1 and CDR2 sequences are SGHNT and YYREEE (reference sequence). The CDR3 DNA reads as TGTGCCAGCAGCTCGGCAGACACTCTAGCCACTGAAGCTTTCTTT. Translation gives CASSSADTLATEAFF.

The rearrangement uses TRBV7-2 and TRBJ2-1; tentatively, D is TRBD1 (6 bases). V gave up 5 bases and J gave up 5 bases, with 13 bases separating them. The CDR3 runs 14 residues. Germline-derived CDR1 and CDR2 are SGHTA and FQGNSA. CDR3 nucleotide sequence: TGTGCCAGCAGCGGATGGGACAAGGACAATGAGCAGTTCTTC. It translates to CASSGWDKDNEQFF.

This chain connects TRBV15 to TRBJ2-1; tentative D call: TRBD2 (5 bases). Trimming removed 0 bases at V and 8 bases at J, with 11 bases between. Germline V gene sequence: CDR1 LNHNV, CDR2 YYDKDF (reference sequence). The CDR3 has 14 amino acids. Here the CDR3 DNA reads TGTGCCACCAGCAGAGATTACGGGAACTATGAGCAGTTCTTC. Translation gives CATSRDYGNYEQFF. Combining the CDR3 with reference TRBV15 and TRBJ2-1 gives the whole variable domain DAMVIQNPRYQVTQFGKPVTLSCSQTLNHNVMYWYQQKSSQAPKLLFHYYDKDFNNEADTPDNFQSRRPNTSFCFLDIRSPGLGDTAMYLCATSRDYGNYEQFFGPGTRLTVL.

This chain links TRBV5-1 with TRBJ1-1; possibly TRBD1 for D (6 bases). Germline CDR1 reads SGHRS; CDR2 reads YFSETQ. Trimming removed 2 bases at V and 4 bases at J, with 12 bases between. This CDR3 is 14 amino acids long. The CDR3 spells CASSLQGGATEAFF. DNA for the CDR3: TGCGCCAGCAGCTTACAGGGAGGAGCCACTGAAGCTTTCTTT.

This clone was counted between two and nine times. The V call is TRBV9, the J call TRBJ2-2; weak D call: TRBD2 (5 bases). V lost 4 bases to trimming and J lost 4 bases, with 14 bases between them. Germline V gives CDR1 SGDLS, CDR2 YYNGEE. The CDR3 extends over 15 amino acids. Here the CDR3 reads CASSPTRLRTGELFF. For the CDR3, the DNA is TGTGCCAGCAGCCCTACTCGACTACGCACCGGGGAGCTGTTTTTT.

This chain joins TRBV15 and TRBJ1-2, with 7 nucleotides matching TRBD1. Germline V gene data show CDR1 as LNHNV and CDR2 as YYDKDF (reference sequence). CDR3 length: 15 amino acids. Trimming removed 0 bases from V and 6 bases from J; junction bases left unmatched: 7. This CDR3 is CATSRDGTANDGYTF. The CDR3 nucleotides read TGTGCCACCAGCAGAGACGGGACAGCGAACGATGGCTACACCTTC.

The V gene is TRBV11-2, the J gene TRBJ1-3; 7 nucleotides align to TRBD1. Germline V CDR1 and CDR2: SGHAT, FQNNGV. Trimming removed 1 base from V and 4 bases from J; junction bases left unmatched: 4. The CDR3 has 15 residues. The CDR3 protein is CASSLGQGEGNTIYF. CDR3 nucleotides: TGTGCCAGCAGCTTAGGACAGGGTGAGGGAAACACCATATATTTT.

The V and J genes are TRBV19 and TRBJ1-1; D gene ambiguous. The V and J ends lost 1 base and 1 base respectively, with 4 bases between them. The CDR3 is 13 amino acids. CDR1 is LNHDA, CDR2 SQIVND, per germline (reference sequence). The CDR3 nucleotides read TGTGCCAGTAGTATAGGCCGGAACACTGAAGCTTTCTTT. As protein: CASSIGRNTEAFF.

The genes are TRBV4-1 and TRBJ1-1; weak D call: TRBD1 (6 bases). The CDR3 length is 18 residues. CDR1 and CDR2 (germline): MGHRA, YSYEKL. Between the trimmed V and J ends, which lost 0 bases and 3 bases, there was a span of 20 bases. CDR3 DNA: TGCGCCAGCAGCCAAGATCGGGGGGGGCCCGGATGGGACACTGAAGCTTTCTTT. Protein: CASSQDRGGPGWDTEAFF.

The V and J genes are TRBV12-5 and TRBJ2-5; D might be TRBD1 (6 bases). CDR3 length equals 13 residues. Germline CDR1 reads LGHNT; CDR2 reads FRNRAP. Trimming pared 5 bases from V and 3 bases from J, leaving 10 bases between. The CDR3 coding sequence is TGTGCTAGTGGTCCAGGACAGAAAGAGACCCAGTACTTC. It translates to CASGPGQKETQYF.

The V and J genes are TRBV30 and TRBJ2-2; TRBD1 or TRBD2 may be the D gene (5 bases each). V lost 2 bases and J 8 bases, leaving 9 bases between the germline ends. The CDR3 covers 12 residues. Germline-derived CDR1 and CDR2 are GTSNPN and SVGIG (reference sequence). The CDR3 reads CAWSMGTGELFF. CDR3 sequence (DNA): TGTGCCTGGAGTATGGGGACGGGGGAGCTGTTTTTT.

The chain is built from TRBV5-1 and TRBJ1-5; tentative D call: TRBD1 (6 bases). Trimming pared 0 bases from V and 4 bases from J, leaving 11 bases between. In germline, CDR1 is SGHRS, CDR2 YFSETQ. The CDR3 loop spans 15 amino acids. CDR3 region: CASSLESGVNQPQHF. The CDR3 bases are TGCGCCAGCAGCTTGGAGTCAGGGGTTAATCAGCCCCAGCATTTT.

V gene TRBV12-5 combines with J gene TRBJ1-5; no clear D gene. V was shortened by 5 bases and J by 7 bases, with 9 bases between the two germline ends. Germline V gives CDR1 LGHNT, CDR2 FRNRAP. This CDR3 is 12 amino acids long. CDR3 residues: CASGPFRQPQHF. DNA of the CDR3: TGTGCTAGTGGTCCTTTTCGGCAGCCCCAGCATTTT.

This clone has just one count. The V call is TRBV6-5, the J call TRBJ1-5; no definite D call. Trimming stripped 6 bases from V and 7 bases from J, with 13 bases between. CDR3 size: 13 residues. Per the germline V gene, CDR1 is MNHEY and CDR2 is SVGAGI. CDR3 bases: TGTGCCAGCAGGATCAGCAGTAGCCAGCCCCAGCATTTT. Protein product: CASRISSSQPQHF.

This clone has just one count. Here the CDR3 DNA reads TGTGCCAGCAGTCGGAATTACGAGCAGTACTTC. It specifies CASSRNYEQYF. The chain employs TRBV6-6 and TRBJ2-7; D ambiguous. Trimming removed 5 bases from V and 4 bases from J, with 6 bases in between. This CDR3 region has 11 residues. Looked up from germline, CDR1 is MNHNY and CDR2 is SVGAGI (reference sequence).

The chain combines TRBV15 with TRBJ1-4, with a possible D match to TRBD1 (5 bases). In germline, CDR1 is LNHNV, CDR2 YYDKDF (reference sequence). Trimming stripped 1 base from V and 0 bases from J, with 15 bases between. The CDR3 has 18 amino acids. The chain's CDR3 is CATSRGLNGGTTNEKLFF. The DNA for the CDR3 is TGTGCCACCAGCAGAGGTCTAAATGGGGGGACAACTAATGAAAAACTGTTTTTT.

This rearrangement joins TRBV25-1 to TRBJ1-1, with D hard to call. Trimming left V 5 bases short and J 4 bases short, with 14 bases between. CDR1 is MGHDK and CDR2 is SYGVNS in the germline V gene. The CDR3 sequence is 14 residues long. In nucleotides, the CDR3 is TGTGCCAGCAGTCCGATGGGCTGGAGCACTGAAGCTTTCTTT. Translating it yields CASSPMGWSTEAFF.

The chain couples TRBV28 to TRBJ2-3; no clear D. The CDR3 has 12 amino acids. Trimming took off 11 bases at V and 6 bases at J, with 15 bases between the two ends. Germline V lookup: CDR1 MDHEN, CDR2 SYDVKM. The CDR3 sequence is CAHRGSRDTQYF. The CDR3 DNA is TGTGCCCACCGAGGATCACGGGATACGCAGTATTTT.

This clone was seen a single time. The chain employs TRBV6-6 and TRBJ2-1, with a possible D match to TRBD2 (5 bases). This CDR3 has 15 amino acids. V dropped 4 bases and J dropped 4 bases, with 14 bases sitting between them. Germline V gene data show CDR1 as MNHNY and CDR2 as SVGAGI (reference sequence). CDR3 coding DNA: TGTGCCAGCAGTTCTCCTCTAGCTGTTTACAATGAGCAGTTCTTC. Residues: CASSSPLAVYNEQFF.

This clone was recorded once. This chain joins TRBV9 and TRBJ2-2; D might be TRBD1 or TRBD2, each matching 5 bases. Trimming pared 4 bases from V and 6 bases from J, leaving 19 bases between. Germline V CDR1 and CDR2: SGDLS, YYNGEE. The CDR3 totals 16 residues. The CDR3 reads CASSPPGAPLSGELFF. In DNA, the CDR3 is TGTGCCAGCAGCCCCCCCGGGGCCCCACTATCCGGGGAGCTGTTTTTT.